This TCR beta chain is drawn from a study of CD8 T cells in ankylosing spondylitis. Overall study findings and caveats: Some of these motif variants have turned up before, in reports on reactive arthritis synovial fluid and blood. Characteristic, it appeared, of ankylosing spondylitis blood was a TCR beta motif of roughly eight highly homologous variants. Disease-linked clones reportedly concentrated significantly in matched ankylosing spondylitis synovial fluid. As for the disease-linked clones, they showed a CD8+ phenotype and occurred at relatively low frequencies in peripheral blood.

Using its own MiXCR run on the 5' RACE reads, TCRdb lists one record per CDR3 protein. The top ten hold around 4% of the sample, which has fewer than 250,000 distinct CDR3 sequences, roughly 32% seen once. Germline CDR1 LGHNA, CDR2 YNFKEQ. This CDR3 is 16 amino acids long. Trimming removed 1 base at V and 0 bases at J, with 11 bases between. In this sample, this clonotype turned up a few times. Its target is not known. Specimen: blood, either unsorted or a sorted T cell fraction (not recorded which). This TCR came from a male donor with ankylosing spondylitis or in good health (not recorded which). The V call is TRBV4-2, the J call TRBJ2-3, with D possibly matching TRBD2 (6 bases). CDR3 nucleotides: TGTGCCAGCAGCCAAGCGGCGGACTATAGCACAGATACGCAGTATTTT. It encodes CASSQAADYSTDTQYF.